Included here is one T cell receptor beta chain sequence, with context. V dropped 0 bases and J dropped 13 bases, with 15 bases sitting between them. This CDR3 spans 13 amino acids. Germline V CDR1 and CDR2: SGHAT, FQNNGV. The data derive from a study of blood T cell repertoires in COVID-19. Sequenced by immunoSEQ multiplex PCR; TCRdb stores in-frame clones only, minus some. The table shows tens of thousands of clones, with 80% to 85% occurring only once. This chain uses TRBV11-2 with TRBJ1-2, with no clear D. Sample: peripheral blood. The sequence was obtained from a human donor in a cohort sampled during active COVID-19. The DNA for the CDR3 is TGTGCCAGCAGCTTAGAACAACGGGGTGCTCTCACCTTC. Residues: CASSLEQRGALTF.